These 30 T cell receptor beta chains came from one sample sequenced in a study of T cell clonality in common variable immunodeficiency. Profiled with immunoSEQ multiplex PCR; TCRdb holds only in-frame clones, not every one. This sample has tens of thousands of clones, each found more than once. Sample: peripheral blood mononuclear cells. The receptors shown here come from a person aged 18 to 70 in good health.

At least ten counts were recorded for this clone. The observed sequence ends 3 residues before the CDR3 terminus, with the missing tail filled in from the germline J gene. The chain combines TRBV6-1 with TRBJ2-7; tentatively, D is TRBD1 (5 bases). Germline V gene data show CDR1 as MNHNS and CDR2 as SASEGT. The V end was cut by 2 bases, the J end by 2 bases, with 7 bases between. This CDR3 contains 13 residues. The part of the CDR3 DNA that was read is TGTGCCAGCAGTGAACAGGGAACCTACGAG. Residues: CASSEQGTYE. The full CDR3 is CASSEQGTYEQYF.

In its sample, this clone was seen many times. The missing CDR3 end, 3 residues past where the read stops, is filled in from the germline J gene. The chain uses TRBV7-3 and TRBJ2-2; 7 bases are shared with TRBD1. The CDR3 contains 14 residues. The V gene's germline CDR1 is SGHTA and CDR2 FQGTGA. Trimming took 4 bases from V and 4 from J; bases not matched to a gene: 3. The chain's CDR3 is CASSSDRVTGELFF. The DNA read from the CDR3 is TGTGCCAGCAGCTCTGACAGGGTCACCGGGGAG. The variable domain in full, completed from reference TRBV7-3 and TRBJ2-2, reads GAGVSQTPSNKVTEKGKYVELRCDPISGHTALYWYRQSLGQGPEFLIYFQGTGAADDSGLPNDRFFAVRPEGSVSTLKIQRTERGDSAVYLCASSSDRVTGELFFGEGSRLTVL.

This clone has a count of ten or more. With the read ending 3 residues before the CDR3 end, the germline J gene is used to fill in that end. This chain connects TRBV5-1 to TRBJ2-3; 8 nucleotides line up with TRBD2. CDR1 and CDR2 from the germline V gene are SGHRS and YFSETQ. V was pared by 4 bases and J by 2 bases, with 3 bases of the junction left unmatched. The CDR3 length is 14 residues. CDR3 protein: CASSPGLVTDTQYF. The sequenced CDR3 bases are TGCGCCAGCAGCCCGGGACTAGTCACAGATACG.

This clone was recorded at least ten times. The sequence runs out 3 residues before the end of the CDR3; the remainder is reconstructed from the germline J gene. J is TRBJ2-3 and V is TRBV18; TRBD1 aligns across 9 bases. Germline loops: CDR1 KGHSH, CDR2 LQKENI. The CDR3 totals 15 residues. The J segment lost 1 base and the V segment lost 6 bases, leaving 5 bases of the junction unmatched. The CDR3 loop reads CASSPRDRGTDTQYF. The CDR3 DNA, read in part, is TGTGCCAGCTCGCCCCGGGACAGGGGCACAGATACG.

Only a few counts were recorded for this clone. Coverage ceases 3 residues before the CDR3 finishes, and the germline J gene fills in the end. The V call is TRBV30, the J call TRBJ1-1; no definite D call. This CDR3 is 11 amino acids long. Germline V gene lookup returns CDR1 GTSNPN and CDR2 SVGIG (reference sequence). The V end lost 0 bases, the J end lost 5 bases, and 4 bases lay between the germline ends. The covered CDR3 bases are TGTGCCTGGAGTGTACTGACTGAA. Amino acids: CAWSVLTE. The whole CDR3 protein is CAWSVLTEAFF. Based on the CDR3 plus reference TRBV30 and TRBJ1-1, the full variable domain is SQTIHQWPATLVQPVGSPLSLECTVEGTSNPNLYWYRQAAGRGLQLLFYSVGIGQISSEVPQNLSASRPQDRQFILSSKKLLLSDSGFYLCAWSVLTEAFFGQGTRLTVV.

There are many counts of this clone. Read coverage stops 3 residues before the CDR3 terminus; the germline J gene supplies the remainder. This chain connects TRBV30 to TRBJ1-6; D may be TRBD1 (6 bases). This CDR3 comprises 13 residues. The V gene's germline CDR1 is GTSNPN and CDR2 SVGIG (reference sequence). V lost 2 bases and J lost 6, with 8 bases in between. The DNA read from the CDR3 is TGTGCCTGGAGTAGGACAGCTAATTCACCC. This encodes CAWSRTANSP. From start to end, the CDR3 is CAWSRTANSPLHF.

This clone was detected many times. The sequence runs out 3 residues before the end of the CDR3; the remainder is reconstructed from the germline J gene. The chain carries TRBV5-1 and TRBJ2-2, with D maybe TRBD1 (5 bases). V dropped 4 bases and J dropped 5 bases, with 9 bases sitting between them. This CDR3 is 13 amino acids long. CDR1 and CDR2 from the germline V gene are SGHRS and YFSETQ. CDR3 bases read: TGCGCCAGCAGCGCAGGGAAAACCGGGGAG. Encoded protein: CASSAGKTGE. The whole CDR3 protein reads CASSAGKTGELFF.

In its sample, this clone was seen many times. The read terminates 3 residues before the CDR3 end, so the remaining end is supplied by the germline J gene. The chain uses TRBV6-4 and TRBJ2-1; 7 bases fit TRBD2. The V gene's germline CDR1 is MRHNA and CDR2 SNTAGT. V was clipped by 5 bases and J by 6 bases; unmatched bases: 13. The CDR3 loop spans 16 amino acids. The CDR3: CASSRTAGTNFNEQFF. CDR3 bases read: TGTGCCAGCAGTCGGACGGCCGGGACTAATTTCAATGAG.

This clone was seen a handful of times. The read halts 3 residues ahead of the CDR3 end, with the missing end drawn from the germline J gene. The rearrangement uses TRBV7-2 and TRBJ2-3; D is unclear. There are 14 residues in the CDR3. Germline assignment: CDR1 SGHTA and CDR2 FQGNSA. The covered CDR3 bases are TGTGCCAGCAGCTTAGGGGCGAAGCAAGAGACG. This encodes CASSLGAKQET. The whole CDR3 sequence is CASSLGAKQETQYF.

This clone was recorded many times. The CDR3 end falls 3 residues outside the read, so it is completed with the germline J gene. The rearrangement joins TRBV5-1 to TRBJ2-5; 11 bases are a match to TRBD2. Looked up from germline, CDR1 is SGHRS and CDR2 is YFSETQ. With 6 bases clipped from V and 4 bases from J, the junction kept 5 bases outside the gene matches. The CDR3 consists of 14 residues. The CDR3 spells CASTMTSGTETQYF. The DNA read from the CDR3 is TGCGCCAGCACCATGACTAGCGGGACAGAGACC.

This clone was counted a few times. The read finishes 3 residues shy of the CDR3 end, and the germline J gene is used to complete it. V is TRBV19 and J is TRBJ1-2; 7 positions match TRBD1. The CDR3 covers 15 residues. Germline assignment: CDR1 LNHDA and CDR2 SQIVND (reference sequence). CDR3 bases read: TGTGCCAGTAGTAGACAGGGTCCGGGCTCCTACGAC. Translation: CASSRQGPGSYD. The CDR3 reads in full as CASSRQGPGSYDYTF.

This clone was detected many times. The sequenced part of the CDR3 DNA is TGTGCCAGCAGCCTCGGGGGGTTCTTCTACGAG. It encodes CASSLGGFFYE. The CDR3 as a whole reads CASSLGGFFYEQYF. The chain recombines TRBV7-6 with TRBJ2-7; the match to TRBD2 covers 7 bases. Sequencing ends 3 residues short of the CDR3 end; the germline J gene provides the rest. The CDR3 extends over 14 amino acids. Germline CDR1 is SGHVS and CDR2 is FNYEAQ. Trimming removed 5 bases from V and 3 bases from J; junction bases left unmatched: 7.

Notes on this clone: The read terminates 3 residues ahead of where the CDR3 ends, so the germline J gene completes it. The chain uses TRBV2 and TRBJ1-2; D is possibly TRBD1 (5 bases). The CDR3 is 14 residues long. The germline CDR1 and CDR2 sequences are SNHLY and FYNNEI. The sequenced part of the CDR3 DNA is TGTGCCAGCAGAGCCGGGACGGGGGAAAATGAG. It yields the protein CASRAGTGENE. The whole CDR3 sequence is CASRAGTGENEYTF.

This clone occurred many times. The read ends 3 residues before the CDR3 terminus; that terminus is restored from the germline J gene. V is TRBV19 and J is TRBJ2-6; a possible D gene is TRBD1 (6 bases). Germline CDR1 and CDR2: LNHDA and SQIVND (reference sequence). The CDR3 has 15 residues. The ends were cut back, 7 bases at V and 4 bases at J, with 14 bases in the middle. The CDR3 loop reads CASTVQGKGANVLTF. CDR3 DNA (partial): TGTGCCAGTACCGTACAGGGTAAAGGGGCCAACGTC.

This clone has ten or more counts. Read sequence stops 3 residues before the CDR3 end, and the germline J gene provides the missing end. V gene TRBV20-1 combines with J gene TRBJ1-6, with 7 bases lining up with TRBD1. The CDR3 totals 13 residues. Germline assignment: CDR1 DFQATT and CDR2 SNEGSKA (reference sequence). V trimming: 6 bases; J trimming: 7 bases; junction bases outside the gene matches: 6. CDR3 amino acids: CSAGTVANSPLHF. The covered CDR3 bases are TGCAGTGCCGGGACAGTAGCGAATTCACCC.

Regarding this clone: The CDR3 end is not reached by the read, which stops 3 residues before it; the germline J gene fills it in. The rearrangement joins TRBV20-1 to TRBJ2-3, with 11 bases matching TRBD2. From germline, CDR1 is DFQATT and CDR2 SNEGSKA (reference sequence). V lost 3 bases and J lost 2; bases outside the gene matches: 4. The CDR3 loop spans 15 amino acids. Incomplete CDR3 DNA: TGCAGTGCTAGCCCTAGCGGGAGGTCCACAGATACG. Residues: CSASPSGRSTDT. The full-length CDR3 reads as CSASPSGRSTDTQYF.

This clone was seen repeatedly, ten times or more. Read sequence stops 3 residues before the CDR3 end, and the germline J gene provides the missing end. The rearrangement uses TRBV29-1 and TRBJ2-7; D gene unclear. The CDR3 has 13 residues. The germline CDR1 and CDR2 sequences are SQVTM and ANQGSEA. Trimming pared 7 bases from V and 1 base from J, leaving 14 bases between. CDR3 amino acids: CSASPGTSYEQYF. CDR3 DNA (partial): TGCAGCGCGAGCCCAGGAACTTCCTACGAG.

This clone was observed at least ten times. The CDR3 end lies 3 residues beyond the end of the read and is filled in from the germline J gene. The gene calls are TRBV4-1 and TRBJ1-1, with 8 nucleotides matching TRBD1. Germline values: CDR1 MGHRA, CDR2 YSYEKL. The CDR3 has 14 residues. The CDR3 bases that were read are TGCGCCAGCAGCCCCACCGGACAGGGTGGTGCA. This gives the protein CASSPTGQGGA. The whole CDR3 reads CASSPTGQGGAAFF.

Many counts were recorded for this clone. CDR3 DNA, as far as it was read: TGCGCCAGCAGCATCGGCCACAGGGGGGAAACACAAGAGACC. As protein: CASSIGHRGETQET. The complete CDR3 protein is CASSIGHRGETQETQYF. This chain links TRBV5-1 with TRBJ2-5, with TRBD1 matching over 8 bases. The read finishes 3 residues shy of the CDR3 end, and the germline J gene is used to complete it. CDR3 length: 17 amino acids. J lost 2 bases, V lost 4 bases, and 13 bases had no gene match. CDR1 and CDR2 from the germline V gene are SGHRS and YFSETQ. Full variable domain (outside the CDR3, taken from reference TRBV5-1 and TRBJ2-5): KAGVTQTPRYLIKTRGQQVTLSCSPISGHRSVSWYQQTPGQGLQFLFEYFSETQRNKGNFPGRFSGRQFSNSRSEMNVSTLELGDSALYLCASSIGHRGETQETQYFGPGTRLLVL.

The table lists this clone with a few counts. The read is 3 residues too short to cover the CDR3 end, so that end is filled in from the germline J gene. The V gene is TRBV18, the J gene TRBJ1-2, with 7 bases identical to TRBD1. The CDR3 loop spans 14 amino acids. The germline gives CDR1 KGHSH, CDR2 LQKENI. The CDR3 DNA, read in part, is TGTGCCAGCTCACCACCACGGGACAGCAGGGGC. Amino acid sequence: CASSPPRDSRG. The whole CDR3 is CASSPPRDSRGYTF.

As concerns this clone: The CDR3 end lies 3 residues beyond the end of the read and is filled in from the germline J gene. The chain recombines TRBV7-9 with TRBJ2-2; D remains ambiguous. There are 15 residues in the CDR3. The germline gives CDR1 SEHNR, CDR2 FQNEAQ (reference sequence). CDR3 region: CASSSGQAANEKLFF. Incomplete CDR3 DNA: TGTGCCAGCAGCTCCGGCCAGGCTGCCAATGAAAAG.

This clone came up many times. The CDR3 extends 3 residues past the end of the read, so its final part is completed from the germline J gene. This chain joins TRBV4-1 and TRBJ1-1, with 7 bases aligning to TRBD1. The CDR3 runs 13 residues. Germline values: CDR1 MGHRA, CDR2 YSYEKL. The sequenced CDR3 bases are TGCGCCAGCAGCCAAGATTACCAGGGGGAT. As protein: CASSQDYQGD. In full, the CDR3 is CASSQDYQGDAFF.

Many counts were recorded for this clone. Read sequence stops 3 residues before the CDR3 end, and the germline J gene provides the missing end. The V gene is TRBV27, the J gene TRBJ1-4; D might be TRBD1 (6 bases). The germline V and J ends were trimmed by 6 bases and 4 bases, with 15 bases remaining between them. This CDR3 has 15 amino acids. Germline values: CDR1 MNHEY, CDR2 SMNVEV (reference sequence). The CDR3 loop reads CASRALGADNEKLFF. The part of the CDR3 DNA that was read is TGTGCCAGCAGGGCACTGGGGGCGGATAATGAAAAA. Drawing the rest from reference TRBV27 and TRBJ1-4, the complete variable domain is EAQVTQNPRYLITVTGKKLTVTCSQNMNHEYMSWYRQDPGLGLRQIYYSMNVEVTDKGDVPEGYKVSRKEKRNFPLILESPSPNQTSLYFCASRALGADNEKLFFGSGTQLSVL.

A few counts support this clone. The CDR3 goes on 3 residues after the read ends, and that part is filled in from the germline J gene. The chain uses TRBV2 and TRBJ1-1; D is possibly TRBD1 (5 bases). Trimming took 5 bases from V and 4 from J, leaving 14 bases between them. CDR1 and CDR2 (germline): SNHLY, FYNNEI. This CDR3 has 14 residues. Incomplete CDR3 DNA: TGTGCCAGCAGTAGATTCGACAGCGTCACTGAA. Translating it yields CASSRFDSVTE. The whole CDR3 protein is CASSRFDSVTEAFF. The full variable domain, its missing parts supplied by reference TRBV2 and TRBJ1-1, is EPEVTQTPSHQVTQMGQEVILRCVPISNHLYFYWYRQILGQKVEFLVSFYNNEISEKSEIFDDQFSVERPDGSNFTLKIRSTKLEDSAMYFCASSRFDSVTEAFFGQGTRLTVV.

This clone turned up a few times. Read sequence stops 3 residues before the CDR3 end, and the germline J gene provides the missing end. The gene calls are TRBV2 and TRBJ1-5; D is perhaps TRBD1 (6 bases). V was pared by 4 bases and J by 2 bases, with 12 bases between. This CDR3 has 15 amino acids. Germline CDR1 reads SNHLY; CDR2 reads FYNNEI. The chain's CDR3 is CASSVQGIGNQPQHF. The CDR3 DNA, read in part, is TGTGCCAGCAGTGTTCAGGGGATCGGCAATCAGCCC.

This clone was seen ten or more times. The CDR3 end is not reached by the read, which stops 3 residues before it; the germline J gene fills it in. V gene TRBV7-9 combines with J gene TRBJ1-1; no firm D call. The CDR3 spans 13 residues. V shed 4 bases and J shed 0 bases, with 6 bases lying between them. In germline, CDR1 is SEHNR, CDR2 FQNEAQ (reference sequence). CDR3 protein: CASSSGVNTEAFF. The part of the CDR3 DNA that was read is TGTGCCAGCAGCTCCGGGGTGAACACTGAA.

This clone was picked up many times. The read comes to an end 3 residues before the CDR3 does, leaving the germline J gene to fill in the end. The chain has TRBV20-1 and TRBJ1-3; weak D call: TRBD1 (6 bases). This CDR3 region has 14 residues. The V gene's germline CDR1 is DFQATT and CDR2 SNEGSKA (reference sequence). Trimming left V 6 bases short and J 0 bases short, with 12 bases between. The CDR3 DNA, read in part, is TGCAGTGCCGTTGACAGGAGCTCTGGAAACACC. Translated: CSAVDRSSGNT. The entire CDR3 protein is CSAVDRSSGNTIYF.

The sequenced CDR3 bases are TGTGCCAGCAGAGCCGACAGCCGCAATCAGCCG. It codes for CASRADSRNQP. The entire CDR3 protein reads CASRADSRNQPQYF. V gene TRBV2 combines with J gene TRBJ2-3, with D perhaps TRBD1 (5 bases). The read halts 3 residues ahead of the CDR3 end, with the missing end drawn from the germline J gene. Germline loops: CDR1 SNHLY, CDR2 FYNNEI. The length of the CDR3 is 14 residues. The full variable domain, with the rest looked up from reference TRBV2 and TRBJ2-3, is EPEVTQTPSHQVTQMGQEVILRCVPISNHLYFYWYRQILGQKVEFLVSFYNNEISEKSEIFDDQFSVERPDGSNFTLKIRSTKLEDSAMYFCASRADSRNQPQYFGPGTRLTVL.

The sample holds many counts of this clone. From the germline J gene comes the end of the CDR3, since the read stops 3 residues before it. The gene calls are TRBV5-1 and TRBJ2-5; 13 nucleotides line up with TRBD2. CDR3 length: 16 residues. The trim removed 0 bases at V and 4 bases at J, leaving 3 bases unmatched. The V gene's germline CDR1 is SGHRS and CDR2 YFSETQ. The CDR3 loop is CASSLELAGGTETQYF. The CDR3 DNA, read in part, is TGCGCCAGCAGCTTGGAACTAGCGGGGGGGACAGAGACC.

This clone appeared a few times. Read sequence stops 3 residues before the CDR3 end, and the germline J gene provides the missing end. V usage is TRBV16 and J usage is TRBJ1-3, with D hard to call. The CDR3 has 15 residues. Trimming removed 7 bases from V and 3 bases from J, with 16 bases in between. CDR1 is KGHSY and CDR2 is FQNENV in the germline V gene. CDR3 in amino acids: CASTWALEGGNTIYF. The CDR3 bases that were read are TGTGCCAGCACCTGGGCCTTAGAAGGTGGAAACACC.